The 17 T cell receptor beta chains reported below all come from one sample, sequenced in a study of blood T cell repertoires in COVID-19 (dated by TCRdb to about 2020). Libraries came from the immunoSEQ multiplex PCR assay. TCRdb retrieved this table from immuneACCESS and kept in-frame rearrangements only. Not all clones are present; in checked studies, unresolved V genes account for under half, and no reason is known for the remainder. The sample includes more than 200,000 clones, with around 86% observed a single time. Around 5.7% of the sample is held by the ten biggest clonotypes. Sequenced material: peripheral blood. These receptors were taken from a man at least 80 years old with acute or convalescent COVID-19.

This clone was picked up one time. The V and J genes are TRBV21-1 and TRBJ2-1; no DNA check was done on the table's D call, TRBD2. TRBV21-1 is given as a pseudogene. The CDR3 sequence is 18 residues long. The CDR3 DNA follows: TGTGCCAGCAGCAAAGGACGATGCGGCGGGTACTCCTACAATGAGCAGTTCTTC. It yields the protein CASSKGRCGGYSYNEQFF.

The chain links TRBV27 to TRBJ2-7; 10 bases line up with TRBD2. The CDR3 consists of 14 residues. Germline CDR1 reads MNHEY; CDR2 reads SMNVEV (reference sequence). The V gene end was trimmed by 6 bases and the J gene end by 2 bases; junction bases not matched to a gene: 4. The CDR3 here is CASRLAGGPYEQYF. The CDR3 DNA is TGTGCCAGCAGGTTAGCGGGAGGCCCCTACGAGCAGTACTTC.

The chain couples TRBV14 to TRBJ2-7; D possibly corresponds to TRBD1 (7 bases). Trimming shortened V by 0 bases and J by 5 bases, and 17 bases separated the two germline ends. The germline V gene has CDR1 SGHDN and CDR2 FVKESK. There are 16 residues in the CDR3. In DNA form, the CDR3 reads TGTGCCAGCAGCCAAGACATCGGCAGGGGGGTCCACGAGCAGTACTTC. It specifies CASSQDIGRGVHEQYF.

V usage is TRBV20-1 and J usage is TRBJ2-1; the match to TRBD2 covers 7 bases. This CDR3 contains 13 residues. V was clipped by 3 bases and J by 8 bases; unmatched bases: 7. Germline values: CDR1 DFQATT, CDR2 SNEGSKA (reference sequence). The CDR3 DNA reads TGCAGTGCTAGTGGCGGGAGTAAGTATGAGCAGTTCTTC. Encoded protein: CSASGGSKYEQFF.

The CDR3 loop reads CASSYSKWSDTEAFF. The CDR3 DNA follows: TGTGCCAGCAGTTACTCGAAATGGTCAGACACTGAAGCTTTCTTT. The rearrangement links TRBV6-5 to TRBJ1-1; D remains ambiguous. From germline, CDR1 is MNHEY and CDR2 SVGAGI. The CDR3 spans 15 residues. Trimming pared 0 bases from V and 3 bases from J, leaving 11 bases between.

This chain links TRBV21-1 with TRBJ2-3; TRBD2 reflects the table's D call only, with no check against the DNA. TRBV21-1 is listed as a pseudogene. CDR3 length equals 19 residues. In nucleotides, the CDR3 is TGTGCCAGCAGCAAAGCTGCTCTAGCGGGAGGGCCTGAAGGAGATACGCAGTATTTT. This sequence encodes CASSKAALAGGPEGDTQYF.

This clone came up a few times. V is TRBV9 and J is TRBJ1-4; D remains ambiguous. The germline gives CDR1 SGDLS, CDR2 YYNGEE. V was pared by 3 bases and J by 0 bases, with 6 bases between. The CDR3 sequence is 14 residues long. The CDR3 region is CASSGGPTNEKLFF. CDR3 in DNA: TGTGCCAGCAGCGGCGGGCCAACTAATGAAAAACTGTTTTTT.

The rearrangement links TRBV15 to TRBJ2-3; TRBD1 might be the D (5 bases). The length of the CDR3 is 14 residues. Germline lookup yields CDR1 LNHNV and CDR2 YYDKDF (reference sequence). V lost 0 bases, J lost 5 bases, and 9 bases lay in between. CDR3 in amino acids: CATSRDRQQDTQYF. The DNA for the CDR3 is TGTGCCACCAGCAGAGATAGACAGCAAGATACGCAGTATTTT. Based on the CDR3 plus reference TRBV15 and TRBJ2-3, the full variable domain is DAMVIQNPRYQVTQFGKPVTLSCSQTLNHNVMYWYQQKSSQAPKLLFHYYDKDFNNEADTPDNFQSRRPNTSFCFLDIRSPGLGDTAMYLCATSRDRQQDTQYFGPGTRLTVL.

V is TRBV19 and J is TRBJ1-5; no clear D gene. Trimming left V 6 bases short and J 7 bases short, with 13 bases between. In germline, CDR1 is LNHDA, CDR2 SQIVND (reference sequence). The CDR3 runs to 13 residues. CDR3 coding DNA: TGTGCCAGTAGCTCGACTATAGCGCAGCCCCAGCATTTT. Encoded protein: CASSSTIAQPQHF.

This clone was seen more than once but under ten times. V and J are TRBV7-2 and TRBJ1-1; D possibly corresponds to TRBD1 (5 bases). Trimming stripped 0 bases from V and 6 bases from J, with 14 bases between. Germline V gives CDR1 SGHTA, CDR2 FQGNSA. The CDR3 loop spans 15 amino acids. For the CDR3, the DNA is TGTGCCAGCAGCTTAGCGTGGTCAGGGAAATCTGAAGCTTTCTTT. This encodes CASSLAWSGKSEAFF.

This rearrangement joins TRBV18 to TRBJ2-7; 9 bases are a match to TRBD2. This CDR3 comprises 19 residues. After removal of 3 bases from V and 4 bases from J, the junction contained 19 bases not matched to a gene. Germline values: CDR1 KGHSH, CDR2 LQKENI. DNA for the CDR3: TGTGCCAGCTCACCGGGTCACGAGCGGGAGGCCCCAGGGCGGTACGAGCAGTACTTC. It yields the protein CASSPGHEREAPGRYEQYF.

V gene TRBV5-1 combines with J gene TRBJ2-1, with TRBD2 matching over 10 bases. This CDR3 spans 15 amino acids. V trimming: 0 bases; J trimming: 10 bases; junction bases outside the gene matches: 7. Germline V lookup: CDR1 SGHRS, CDR2 YFSETQ. DNA of the CDR3: TGCGCCAGCAGCTTGGTCCTAGCGGGAGATTGGGAGCAGTTCTTC. Translation gives CASSLVLAGDWEQFF.

The chain recombines TRBV19 with TRBJ1-1; D gene uncertain. This CDR3 region has 13 residues. From germline, CDR1 is LNHDA and CDR2 SQIVND (reference sequence). V was shortened by 3 bases and J by 7 bases, with 12 bases between the two germline ends. DNA of the CDR3: TGTGCCAGTAGTATGAGGGTGTGGGATGAAGCTTTCTTT. This codes for CASSMRVWDEAFF.

The rearrangement joins TRBV19 to TRBJ2-3, with TRBD1 matching over 12 bases. From germline, CDR1 is LNHDA and CDR2 SQIVND (reference sequence). The CDR3 totals 16 residues. V lost 3 bases, J lost 2 bases, and 3 bases stayed unmatched. CDR3 sequence (DNA): TGTGCCAGTAGTATGGGGGACAGGGGGCACACAGATACGCAGTATTTT. Protein sequence: CASSMGDRGHTDTQYF.

The sample holds one count of this clone. V usage is TRBV27 and J usage is TRBJ2-2; possibly TRBD2 for D (5 bases). Trimming took 3 bases from V and 4 from J, leaving 18 bases between them. The V gene's germline CDR1 is MNHEY and CDR2 SMNVEV (reference sequence). CDR3 length equals 17 residues. The CDR3 DNA reads TGTGCCAGCAGTTTTAAAAGTCGGGGATTCGTCACCGGGGAGCTGTTTTTT. Translation: CASSFKSRGFVTGELFF.

The V call is TRBV29-1, the J call TRBJ1-1; the match to TRBD1 covers 8 bases. This CDR3 has 15 amino acids. J lost 1 base, V lost 8 bases, and 12 bases had no gene match. CDR1 is SQVTM and CDR2 is ANQGSEA in the germline V gene. CDR3: CSTAITGGPNTEAFF. The DNA of the CDR3 is TGCAGCACCGCGATAACAGGGGGACCGAACACTGAAGCTTTCTTT.

This clone was observed a single time. CDR3 coding DNA: TGTGCCAGCAGCCAAGTGTCTAGGAACGAGAAGCAGTACTTC. The encoded protein is CASSQVSRNEKQYF. The chain joins TRBV3-1 (or the pseudogene TRBV3-2) to TRBJ2-7; D gene unclear. Deletions cut 1 base from V and 8 bases from J, with 15 bases between. The CDR3 is made up of 14 amino acids. Germline V CDR1 and CDR2: LGHDT, YNNKEL (reference sequence).